This entry describes one T cell receptor (beta chain). The sample comes from a study of blood T cell repertoires in COVID-19. Trimming stripped 2 bases from V and 7 bases from J, with 9 bases between. The CDR3 contains 13 residues. CDR1 is MDHEN and CDR2 is SYDVKM in the germline V gene. Data came from immunoSEQ multiplex PCR; TCRdb stores just in-frame clones and leaves some out. The sample has fewer than 250,000 clones, roughly 80% seen once. The rearrangement uses TRBV28 and TRBJ1-5, with a weak D call TRBD1 (6 bases). Sequencing was carried out using peripheral blood. The TCR was taken from a woman in her fifties or sixties with acute or convalescent COVID-19. The CDR3, as DNA: TGTGCCAGCAGTTTACAGGGGAAGCAGCCCCAGCATTTT. This translates into CASSLQGKQPQHF.